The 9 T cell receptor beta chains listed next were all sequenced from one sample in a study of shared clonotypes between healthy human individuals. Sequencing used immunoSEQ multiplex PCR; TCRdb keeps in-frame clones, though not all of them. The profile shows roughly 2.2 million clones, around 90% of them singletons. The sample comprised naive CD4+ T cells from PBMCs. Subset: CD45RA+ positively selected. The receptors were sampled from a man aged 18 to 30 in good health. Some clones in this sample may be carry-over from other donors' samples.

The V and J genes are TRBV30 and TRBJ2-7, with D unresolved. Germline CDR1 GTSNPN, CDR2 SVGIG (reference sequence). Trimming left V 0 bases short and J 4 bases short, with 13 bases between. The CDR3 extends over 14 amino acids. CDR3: CAWSVAVGIYEQYF. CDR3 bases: TGTGCCTGGAGTGTAGCAGTGGGTATTTACGAGCAGTACTTC. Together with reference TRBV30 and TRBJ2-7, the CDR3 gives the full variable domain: SQTIHQWPATLVQPVGSPLSLECTVEGTSNPNLYWYRQAAGRGLQLLFYSVGIGQISSEVPQNLSASRPQDRQFILSSKKLLLSDSGFYLCAWSVAVGIYEQYFGPGTRLTVT.

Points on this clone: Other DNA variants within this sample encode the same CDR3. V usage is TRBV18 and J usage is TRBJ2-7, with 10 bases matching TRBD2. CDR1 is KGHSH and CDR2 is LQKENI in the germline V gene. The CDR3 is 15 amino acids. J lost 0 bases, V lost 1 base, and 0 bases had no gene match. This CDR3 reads CASSPLAGGSYEQYF. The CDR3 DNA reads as TGTGCCAGCTCACCACTAGCGGGGGGCTCCTACGAGCAGTACTTC.

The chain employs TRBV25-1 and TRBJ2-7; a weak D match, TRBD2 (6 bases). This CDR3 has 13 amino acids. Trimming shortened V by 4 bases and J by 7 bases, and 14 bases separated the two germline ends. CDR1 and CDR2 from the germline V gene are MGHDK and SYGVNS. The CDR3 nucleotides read TGTGCCAGCAGTGCCCCGTGGGCGGGGGAGCAGTACTTC. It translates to CASSAPWAGEQYF.

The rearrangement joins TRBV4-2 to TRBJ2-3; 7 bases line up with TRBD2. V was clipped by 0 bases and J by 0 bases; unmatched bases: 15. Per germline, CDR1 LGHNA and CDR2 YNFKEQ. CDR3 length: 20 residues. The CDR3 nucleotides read TGTGCCAGCAGCCAAGATTCCCGTCGAGTAAGCGGGGAGAGCACAGATACGCAGTATTTT. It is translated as CASSQDSRRVSGESTDTQYF.

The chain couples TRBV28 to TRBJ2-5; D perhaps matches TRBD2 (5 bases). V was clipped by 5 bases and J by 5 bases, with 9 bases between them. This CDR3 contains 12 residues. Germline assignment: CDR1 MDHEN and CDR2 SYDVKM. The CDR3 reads CASSAGTETQYF. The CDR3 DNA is TGTGCCAGCAGTGCGGGTACGGAGACCCAGTACTTC.

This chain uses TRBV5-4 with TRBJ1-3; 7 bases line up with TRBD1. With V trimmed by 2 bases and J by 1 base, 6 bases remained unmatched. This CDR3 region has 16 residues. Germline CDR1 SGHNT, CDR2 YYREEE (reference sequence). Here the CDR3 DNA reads TGTGCCAGCAGCTTAGGGGGCAGGGGTTCTGGAAACACCATATATTTT. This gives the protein CASSLGGRGSGNTIYF.

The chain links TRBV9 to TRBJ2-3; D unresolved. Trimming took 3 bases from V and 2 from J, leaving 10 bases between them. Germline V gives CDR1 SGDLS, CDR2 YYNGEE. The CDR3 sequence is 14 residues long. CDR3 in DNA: TGTGCCAGCAGCGCCGATCGGGTCACAGATACGCAGTATTTT. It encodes CASSADRVTDTQYF.

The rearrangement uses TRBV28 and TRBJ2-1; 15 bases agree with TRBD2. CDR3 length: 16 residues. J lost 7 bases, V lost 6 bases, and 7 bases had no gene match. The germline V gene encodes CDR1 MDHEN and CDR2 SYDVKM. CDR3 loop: CASRSWTSGRGNEQFF. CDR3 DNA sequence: TGTGCCAGCAGATCCTGGACTAGCGGGAGGGGGAATGAGCAGTTCTTC.

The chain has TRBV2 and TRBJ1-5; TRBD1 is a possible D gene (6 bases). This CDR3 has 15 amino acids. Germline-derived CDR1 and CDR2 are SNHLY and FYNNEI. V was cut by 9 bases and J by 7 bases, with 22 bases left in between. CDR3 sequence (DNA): TGTGCCAGTTCTCCTGGGGGGGGCTTGGGGCAGCCCCAGCATTTT. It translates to CASSPGGGLGQPQHF.